A single sample gave rise to the 17 T cell receptor beta chains below, sequenced in a study of blood T cell repertoires in COVID-19 (TCRdb year 2020). Libraries came from the immunoSEQ multiplex PCR assay. This is the immuneACCESS table as TCRdb keeps it, with only in-frame sequences that have V and J called. A part of the clones is gone; compared with another copy, unresolved V genes explain less than half, and the rest is unexplained. Recorded for this sample are 25,000 to 35,000 clones; about 90% of them occurred a single time. More than 5% of the sample lies in the top ten. Specimen: peripheral blood. The source of these receptors is a man in his sixties with active COVID-19.

This chain links TRBV13 with TRBJ2-7; D gene ambiguous. The length of the CDR3 is 11 residues. Trimming removed 5 bases at V and 6 bases at J, with 8 bases between. Germline V gene data show CDR1 as PRHDT and CDR2 as FYEKMQ (reference sequence). The CDR3 loop reads CASSPEVEQYF. The CDR3 region has the DNA TGTGCCAGCAGCCCAGAGGTCGAGCAGTACTTC. The complete variable domain, with remaining parts taken from reference TRBV13 and TRBJ2-7, reads AAGVIQSPRHLIKEKRETATLKCYPIPRHDTVYWYQQGPGQDPQFLISFYEKMQSDKGSIPDRFSAQQFSDYHSELNMSSLELGDSALYFCASSPEVEQYFGPGTRLTVT.

CDR3 bases: TGCGCCAGCAGCTTGGAGGGACAGGGGACAACTAATGAAAAACTGTTTTTT. Protein sequence: CASSLEGQGTTNEKLFF. V is TRBV5-1 and J is TRBJ1-4; TRBD1 matches at 10 bases. V was pared by 0 bases and J by 0 bases, with 2 bases of the junction left unmatched. CDR3 length equals 17 residues. Germline V gene data show CDR1 as SGHRS and CDR2 as YFSETQ.

V usage is TRBV6-5 and J usage is TRBJ2-7, with 11 bases lining up with TRBD1. The V gene's germline CDR1 is MNHEY and CDR2 SVGAGI. The length of the CDR3 is 13 residues. The ends lost 6 bases at V and 7 bases at J; junction bases unmatched: 5. This chain's CDR3 is CASSRDRGEEQYF. CDR3 bases: TGTGCCAGCAGCCGGGACAGGGGGGAAGAGCAGTACTTC.

V gene TRBV7-2 combines with J gene TRBJ2-7, with a possible D match to TRBD2 (6 bases). CDR3 length: 15 amino acids. Trimming cost V 4 bases and J 1 base, with 14 bases left between them. The germline gives CDR1 SGHTA, CDR2 FQGNSA. CDR3: CASSSRDSSSYEQYF. The CDR3 DNA reads TGTGCCAGCAGCTCCCGGGACTCCTCATCCTACGAGCAGTACTTC.

V and J are TRBV2 and TRBJ1-2, with D perhaps matching TRBD1 (6 bases). With 2 bases removed from V and 8 bases from J, the gap between germline ends came to 21 bases. Germline V CDR1 and CDR2: SNHLY, FYNNEI. This CDR3 region has 16 residues. The chain's CDR3 is CASSESMGGRVKGYTF. DNA of the CDR3: TGTGCCAGCAGTGAATCGATGGGGGGGCGTGTGAAGGGCTACACCTTC.

This clone is medium-sized by share. Other DNA variants within this sample encode the same CDR3. The chain combines TRBV5-1 with TRBJ2-7; 9 nucleotides align to TRBD2. This CDR3 has 16 residues. Germline-derived CDR1 and CDR2 are SGHRS and YFSETQ. V trimming: 0 bases; J trimming: 0 bases; junction bases outside the gene matches: 4. The CDR3 DNA follows: TGCGCCAGCAGCTTGGCGGCGGGGGGGAGCTCCTACGAGCAGTACTTC. Protein product: CASSLAAGGSSYEQYF.

The V and J genes are TRBV5-1 and TRBJ1-3; TRBD1 might be the D (5 bases). The CDR3 runs 15 residues. V was pared by 0 bases and J by 2 bases, with 9 bases between. Germline V lookup: CDR1 SGHRS, CDR2 YFSETQ. This CDR3 is CASSLGQSTGNTIYF. The CDR3 DNA reads as TGCGCCAGCAGCTTGGGACAGTCTACTGGAAACACCATATATTTT.

This chain uses TRBV29-1 with TRBJ2-6; 7 nucleotides match TRBD1. Germline CDR1 reads SQVTM; CDR2 reads ANQGSEA. Trimming removed 5 bases from V and 4 bases from J; junction bases left unmatched: 8. This CDR3 region has 15 residues. The CDR3 DNA follows: TGCAGCGTTAGACAGGGTTCTGGGGGGGCCAACGTCCTGACTTTC. It codes for CSVRQGSGGANVLTF.

The chain combines TRBV9 with TRBJ2-6; maybe TRBD1 (5 bases). The V end lost 0 bases, the J end lost 1 base, and 14 bases lay between the germline ends. Germline V CDR1 and CDR2: SGDLS, YYNGEE. The CDR3 covers 18 residues. The CDR3 DNA follows: TGTGCCAGCAGCGTAGGAACGTGGGGCCTGTCTGGGGCCAACGTCCTGACTTTC. As protein: CASSVGTWGLSGANVLTF.

This clone was observed once. The rearrangement joins TRBV6-5 to TRBJ2-5; 9 nucleotides agree with TRBD2. The germline gives CDR1 MNHEY, CDR2 SVGAGI. Trimming took 5 bases from V and 4 from J; bases not matched to a gene: 8. The length of the CDR3 is 15 residues. Here the CDR3 DNA reads TGTGCCAGCAGTCGCGGGGGGGCCAGAGGAGAGACCCAGTACTTC. Its translation is CASSRGGARGETQYF.

The chain couples TRBV9 to TRBJ1-1, with TRBD1 as a possible D gene (5 bases). The CDR3 has 15 residues. Germline V gene lookup returns CDR1 SGDLS and CDR2 YYNGEE. V was clipped by 2 bases and J by 0 bases, with 11 bases between them. For the CDR3, the DNA is TGTGCCAGCAGCGTCAGGGAGGGCATGAACACTGAAGCTTTCTTT. Amino acid sequence: CASSVREGMNTEAFF.

The genes are TRBV27 and TRBJ2-1; a possible D gene is TRBD2 (7 bases). This CDR3 region has 15 residues. V lost 8 bases and J 2 bases, leaving 16 bases between the germline ends. Per the germline V gene, CDR1 is MNHEY and CDR2 is SMNVEV (reference sequence). This chain's CDR3 is CASWGGGHPYNEQFF. CDR3 DNA: TGTGCCAGCTGGGGCGGGGGACACCCCTACAATGAGCAGTTCTTC.

The CDR3 region has the DNA TGTGCCAGCAGCCAACTCCACCCCGGGACAGGTAATTCACCCCTCCACTTT. It translates to CASSQLHPGTGNSPLHF. The V gene is TRBV3-1 (or the pseudogene TRBV3-2), the J gene TRBJ1-6; 8 nucleotides agree with TRBD1. The V gene end was trimmed by 2 bases and the J gene end by 6 bases; junction bases not matched to a gene: 9. This CDR3 spans 17 amino acids. CDR1 and CDR2 (germline): LGHDT, YNNKEL (reference sequence).

This clone was counted a few times. The gene calls are TRBV6-6 and TRBJ1-1; a weak D match, TRBD1 (5 bases). From germline, CDR1 is MNHNY and CDR2 SVGAGI (reference sequence). CDR3 length equals 13 residues. The V gene lost 5 bases and the J gene lost 4 bases, with 11 bases spanning the gap. The CDR3, as DNA: TGTGCCAGCAGTCCGGGGGTGGTCACTGAAGCTTTCTTT. Its protein product is CASSPGVVTEAFF.

The rearrangement joins TRBV4-2 to TRBJ2-7; D perhaps matches TRBD1 (6 bases). V shed 4 bases and J shed 2 bases, with 12 bases lying between them. Germline V gives CDR1 LGHNA, CDR2 YNFKEQ. The length of the CDR3 is 14 residues. The CDR3 DNA is TGTGCCAGCAGCCGAGACAGGTTTGCCTACGAGCAGTACTTC. This sequence encodes CASSRDRFAYEQYF.

V gene TRBV28 combines with J gene TRBJ1-6; 9 nucleotides agree with TRBD1. The ends lost 1 base at V and 14 bases at J; junction bases unmatched: 9. CDR3 length: 15 residues. Germline assignment: CDR1 MDHEN and CDR2 SYDVKM. The CDR3 is CASSLLGTGKDTLHF. DNA of the CDR3: TGTGCCAGCAGTTTATTGGGGACAGGGAAAGACACCCTCCACTTT.

The V call is TRBV3-1 (or the pseudogene TRBV3-2), the J call TRBJ1-5; D not resolved. Germline V gene lookup returns CDR1 LGHDT and CDR2 YNNKEL (reference sequence). The CDR3 has 15 residues. V was cut by 1 base and J by 8 bases, with 15 bases left in between. The CDR3: CASSQGGQNKEPQHF. DNA for the CDR3: TGTGCCAGCAGCCAAGGAGGGCAGAATAAGGAGCCCCAGCATTTT.